Following are 27 T cell receptor beta chains from one sample sequenced in a study of T cells in narcolepsy. Some clones are missing from TCRdb's copy, which holds only in-frame ones; the method was immunoSEQ multiplex PCR. The sample shows 20,000 to 25,000 clones, 85% to 90% of them seen only once. The sample consisted of CD45RA- memory CD4+ T cells from PBMCs. These receptors all come from a human donor with narcolepsy.

The V gene is TRBV18, the J gene TRBJ2-7; TRBD2 is a possible D gene (5 bases). Germline assignment: CDR1 KGHSH and CDR2 LQKENI. V was trimmed by 2 bases and J by 5 bases, leaving 10 bases between them. The length of the CDR3 is 13 residues. The CDR3 loop reads CASSPAGLDEQYF. CDR3 in DNA: TGTGCCAGCTCACCAGCGGGTCTCGACGAGCAGTACTTC.

The chain links TRBV19 to TRBJ2-1, with 8 nucleotides matching TRBD2. V was clipped by 7 bases and J by 6 bases; unmatched bases: 14. The CDR3 length is 16 residues. Germline V gene lookup returns CDR1 LNHDA and CDR2 SQIVND (reference sequence). The CDR3 coding sequence is TGTGCCAGTAAACCAATGTTGGCTAGCGGGTTCAATGAGCAGTTCTTC. As protein: CASKPMLASGFNEQFF.

The sample holds one count of this clone. The chain couples TRBV19 to TRBJ1-1, with TRBD1 as a possible D gene (6 bases). The V end lost 5 bases, the J end lost 1 base, and 8 bases lay between the germline ends. In germline, CDR1 is LNHDA, CDR2 SQIVND (reference sequence). The CDR3 extends over 13 amino acids. DNA for the CDR3: TGTGCCAGTAGTTCACAGGGGAACACTGAAGCTTTCTTT. It codes for CASSSQGNTEAFF.

The chain is built from TRBV18 and TRBJ1-2; no definite D call. Per the germline V gene, CDR1 is KGHSH and CDR2 is LQKENI. Between the trimmed V and J ends, which lost 2 bases and 3 bases, there was a span of 10 bases. This CDR3 has 14 amino acids. As DNA, the CDR3 is TGTGCCAGCTCACCAGGGCAGATCGACTATGGCTACACCTTC. This encodes CASSPGQIDYGYTF.

CDR3 sequence: CASATGHRFSYEQYF. The CDR3 DNA is TGTGCCAGTGCTACGGGACACCGGTTCTCCTACGAGCAGTACTTC. This chain uses TRBV19 with TRBJ2-7, with a tentative D call TRBD1 (6 bases). The V end lost 8 bases, the J end lost 0 bases, and 17 bases lay between the germline ends. Germline CDR1 LNHDA, CDR2 SQIVND (reference sequence). The CDR3 runs to 15 residues.

This clone has a handful of counts. The chain has TRBV5-1 and TRBJ2-1; tentatively, D is TRBD2 (6 bases). Germline V gene data show CDR1 as SGHRS and CDR2 as YFSETQ. There are 16 residues in the CDR3. Trimming removed 1 base at V and 1 base at J, with 12 bases between. CDR3 residues: CASSLIGGRSYNEQFF. The CDR3 nucleotides are TGCGCCAGCAGCTTGATTGGAGGGAGGTCCTACAATGAGCAGTTCTTC.

The chain couples TRBV19 to TRBJ2-3; TRBD2 aligns across 7 bases. The germline gives CDR1 LNHDA, CDR2 SQIVND (reference sequence). Trimming at V came to 6 bases and at J to 1 base, leaving 4 bases not matched to a gene. The CDR3 length is 14 residues. The CDR3 sequence is CASRREGGTDTQYF. In DNA, the CDR3 is TGTGCCAGTAGGAGGGAGGGCGGCACAGATACGCAGTATTTT.

This chain links TRBV21-1 with TRBJ2-7; the table assigns TRBD1, which was not confirmed against the DNA. TRBV21-1 is a known pseudogene. The CDR3 contains 12 residues. In DNA, the CDR3 is TGTGCCAGCAGCAAAGACACCTACGAGCAGTACTTC. Its protein is CASSKDTYEQYF.

In DNA, the CDR3 is TGTGCCAGTCGAAACAGGGGTGCTCAGCCCCAGCATTTT. The encoded protein is CASRNRGAQPQHF. The rearrangement links TRBV2 to TRBJ1-5; 7 bases match TRBD1. This CDR3 is built from 13 residues. Germline V gene data show CDR1 as SNHLY and CDR2 as FYNNEI. J gave up 6 bases and V 9 bases, and 8 bases lay outside the gene matches.

The rearrangement uses TRBV6-5 and TRBJ2-3; tentative D call: TRBD2 (5 bases). Trimming took off 0 bases at V and 4 bases at J, with 11 bases between the two ends. The CDR3 is made up of 15 amino acids. Germline CDR1 and CDR2: MNHEY and SVGAGI. The CDR3 here is CASSYSGPRADTQYF. As DNA, the CDR3 is TGTGCCAGCAGTTACTCTGGTCCGCGGGCAGATACGCAGTATTTT.

The rearrangement uses TRBV7-8 and TRBJ2-1; 9 bases line up with TRBD2. This CDR3 comprises 15 residues. Trimming at V came to 2 bases and at J to 7 bases, leaving 6 bases not matched to a gene. Germline CDR1 reads SGHVS; CDR2 reads FQNEAQ. This CDR3 reads CASSLSTAGGNEQFF. The CDR3 bases are TGTGCCAGCAGCTTAAGTACTGCGGGAGGGAATGAGCAGTTCTTC.

This chain uses TRBV6-1 with TRBJ2-3; D is uncertain. The CDR3 consists of 16 residues. V was trimmed by 2 bases and J by 5 bases, leaving 17 bases between them. Germline-derived CDR1 and CDR2 are MNHNS and SASEGT. CDR3 sequence: CASSERFPARLDTQYF. The CDR3, as DNA: TGTGCCAGCAGTGAACGGTTCCCGGCTAGGTTAGATACGCAGTATTTT.

The J gene is TRBJ1-3, the V gene TRBV19; D is possibly TRBD1 (5 bases). The CDR3 length is 14 residues. CDR1 and CDR2 (germline): LNHDA, SQIVND (reference sequence). Trimming cost V 6 bases and J 3 bases, with 12 bases left between them. The CDR3 is CASSPGEIGNTIYF. CDR3 nucleotides: TGTGCCAGTAGCCCGGGGGAGATTGGAAACACCATATATTTT.

V gene TRBV19 combines with J gene TRBJ2-5, with D possibly matching TRBD1 (5 bases). The CDR3 contains 14 residues. Germline CDR1 is LNHDA and CDR2 is SQIVND (reference sequence). Between the trimmed V and J ends, which lost 5 bases and 3 bases, there was a span of 13 bases. CDR3 in amino acids: CASSLGGAEETQYF. CDR3 in DNA: TGTGCCAGTAGTCTCGGTGGGGCGGAAGAGACCCAGTACTTC. The complete variable domain, with remaining parts taken from reference TRBV19 and TRBJ2-5, reads DGGITQSPKYLFRKEGQNVTLSCEQNLNHDAMYWYRQDPGQGLRLIYYSQIVNDFQKGDIAEGYSVSREKKESFPLTVTSAQKNPTAFYLCASSLGGAEETQYFGPGTRLLVL.

This clone was observed a handful of times. V and J are TRBV19 and TRBJ2-6, with a possible D match to TRBD1 (6 bases). With 4 bases removed from V and 1 base from J, the gap between germline ends came to 8 bases. Germline lookup yields CDR1 LNHDA and CDR2 SQIVND (reference sequence). The CDR3 sequence is 15 residues long. For the CDR3, the DNA is TGTGCCAGTAGTACCCAGGGGTCTGGGGCCAACGTCCTGACTTTC. This translates into CASSTQGSGANVLTF.

CDR3 coding DNA: TGTGCCACCAGGTACGGACAGGGCTGGGACGAGCAGTTCTTC. It is translated as CATRYGQGWDEQFF. V is TRBV15 and J is TRBJ2-1; 8 nucleotides align to TRBD1. CDR1 is LNHNV, CDR2 YYDKDF, per germline (reference sequence). The CDR3 is made up of 14 amino acids. Losses at the gene ends were 6 bases for V and 10 bases for J; bases not matched to a gene: 11. Together with reference TRBV15 and TRBJ2-1, the CDR3 gives the full variable domain: DAMVIQNPRYQVTQFGKPVTLSCSQTLNHNVMYWYQQKSSQAPKLLFHYYDKDFNNEADTPDNFQSRRPNTSFCFLDIRSPGLGDTAMYLCATRYGQGWDEQFFGPGTRLTVL.

This rearrangement joins TRBV6-4 to TRBJ2-3, with 12 bases that match TRBD2. Germline V lookup: CDR1 MRHNA, CDR2 SNTAGT. The CDR3 covers 14 residues. V lost 5 bases and J lost 5; bases outside the gene matches: 2. The CDR3 sequence: CASSLAGGRDTQYF. CDR3 DNA sequence: TGTGCCAGCAGTCTAGCGGGAGGGAGAGATACGCAGTATTTT.

This chain connects TRBV7-8 to TRBJ2-7; 9 bases align to TRBD1. With 6 bases clipped from V and 5 bases from J, the junction kept 5 bases outside the gene matches. CDR1 is SGHVS and CDR2 is FQNEAQ in the germline V gene. The CDR3 has 13 residues. Here the CDR3 DNA reads TGTGCCAGCAGAGGACAGGGGCATCACGAGCAGTACTTC. This translates into CASRGQGHHEQYF.

The gene calls are TRBV19 and TRBJ2-1; TRBD2 aligns across 7 bases. Per the germline V gene, CDR1 is LNHDA and CDR2 is SQIVND (reference sequence). There are 14 residues in the CDR3. V shed 7 bases, J shed 8 bases, and the junction held 11 bases outside the gene matches. The CDR3 bases are TGTGCCAGTAATCGGGGGAGGGCCAGGGATGAGCAGTTCTTC. It yields the protein CASNRGRARDEQFF.

This sequence joins TRBV5-5 and TRBJ2-3, with D unclear. This CDR3 is 16 amino acids long. The germline gives CDR1 SGHKS, CDR2 YYEKEE (reference sequence). Trimming stripped 2 bases from V and 4 bases from J, with 17 bases between. The DNA for the CDR3 is TGTGCCAGCAGCTTCCTATCCCCGAAACCGGCAGATACGCAGTATTTT. Its translation: CASSFLSPKPADTQYF.

The chain joins TRBV5-1 to TRBJ2-5; possibly TRBD1 for D (5 bases). The CDR3 sequence is 16 residues long. Germline loops: CDR1 SGHRS, CDR2 YFSETQ. The V end lost 4 bases, the J end lost 4 bases, and 20 bases lay between the germline ends. The chain's CDR3 is CASSTRDRQSVETQYF. Here the CDR3 DNA reads TGCGCCAGCAGCACCCGTGATAGACAGAGCGTAGAGACCCAGTACTTC.

The rearrangement links TRBV10-3 to TRBJ1-1; TRBD1 agrees at 9 bases. Per germline, CDR1 ENHRY and CDR2 SYGVKD. This CDR3 region has 16 residues. J was trimmed by 4 bases and V by 2 bases; bases with no gene match: 8. CDR3 sequence reads: CAISERTGQGTTEAFF. CDR3 sequence (DNA): TGTGCCATCAGTGAGAGAACAGGACAGGGGACCACTGAAGCTTTCTTT.

This chain links TRBV30 with TRBJ1-2, with D unclear. Germline CDR1 reads GTSNPN; CDR2 reads SVGIG (reference sequence). The CDR3 consists of 12 residues. Trimming left V 2 bases short and J 8 bases short, with 12 bases between. This CDR3 is CAWSFSRVGYTF. CDR3 sequence (DNA): TGTGCCTGGAGTTTTTCTCGGGTGGGCTACACCTTC.

This chain links TRBV2 with TRBJ1-4; TRBD1 matches at 9 bases. Trimming at V came to 6 bases and at J to 5 bases, leaving 7 bases not matched to a gene. The CDR3 contains 15 residues. CDR1 is SNHLY, CDR2 FYNNEI, per germline. CDR3: CASSEPTGGNEKLFF. CDR3 nucleotide sequence: TGTGCCAGCAGCGAACCGACAGGGGGAAATGAAAAACTGTTTTTT.

This clone turned up a few times. The V and J genes are TRBV6-1 and TRBJ2-2, with 10 bases that match TRBD1. Germline assignment: CDR1 MNHNS and CDR2 SASEGT. After removal of 10 bases from V and 4 bases from J, the junction contained 6 bases not matched to a gene. This CDR3 is built from 14 residues. The CDR3 nucleotides read TGTGCCACCGACAGGGGGCCCGCCACCGGGGAGCTGTTTTTT. Its protein is CATDRGPATGELFF.

V and J are TRBV28 and TRBJ1-1; 10 bases fit TRBD1. With 3 bases clipped from V and 4 bases from J, the junction kept 8 bases outside the gene matches. This CDR3 comprises 16 residues. Germline assignment: CDR1 MDHEN and CDR2 SYDVKM. The CDR3 sequence is CASSLGGTGVTTEAFF. CDR3 nucleotide sequence: TGTGCCAGCAGTTTGGGGGGGACAGGGGTTACCACTGAAGCTTTCTTT.

V and J are TRBV5-1 and TRBJ2-1, with TRBD2 identical over 7 bases. The CDR3 has 16 amino acids. CDR1 and CDR2 (germline): SGHRS, YFSETQ. V was clipped by 0 bases and J by 6 bases; unmatched bases: 9. The CDR3 here is CASSLVGTTGGNEQFF. CDR3 in DNA: TGCGCCAGCAGCTTGGTCGGCACAACGGGGGGCAATGAGCAGTTCTTC.